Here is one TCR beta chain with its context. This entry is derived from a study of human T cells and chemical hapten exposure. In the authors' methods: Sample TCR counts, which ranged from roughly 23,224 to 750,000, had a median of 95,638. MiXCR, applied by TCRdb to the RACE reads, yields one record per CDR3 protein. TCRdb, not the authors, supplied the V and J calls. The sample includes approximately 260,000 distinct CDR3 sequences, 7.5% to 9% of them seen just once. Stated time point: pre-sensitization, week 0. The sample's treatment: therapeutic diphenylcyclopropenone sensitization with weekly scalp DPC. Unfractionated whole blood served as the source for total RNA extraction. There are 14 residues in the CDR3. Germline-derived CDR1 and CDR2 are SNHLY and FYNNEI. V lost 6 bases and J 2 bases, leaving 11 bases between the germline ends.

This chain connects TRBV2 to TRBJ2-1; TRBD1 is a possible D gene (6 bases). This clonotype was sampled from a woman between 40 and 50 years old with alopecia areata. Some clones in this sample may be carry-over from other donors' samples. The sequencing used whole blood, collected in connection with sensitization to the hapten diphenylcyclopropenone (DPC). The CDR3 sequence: CASRNRAAYNEQFF. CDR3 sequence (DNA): TGTGCCAGCAGGAACAGGGCAGCCTACAATGAGCAGTTCTTC.